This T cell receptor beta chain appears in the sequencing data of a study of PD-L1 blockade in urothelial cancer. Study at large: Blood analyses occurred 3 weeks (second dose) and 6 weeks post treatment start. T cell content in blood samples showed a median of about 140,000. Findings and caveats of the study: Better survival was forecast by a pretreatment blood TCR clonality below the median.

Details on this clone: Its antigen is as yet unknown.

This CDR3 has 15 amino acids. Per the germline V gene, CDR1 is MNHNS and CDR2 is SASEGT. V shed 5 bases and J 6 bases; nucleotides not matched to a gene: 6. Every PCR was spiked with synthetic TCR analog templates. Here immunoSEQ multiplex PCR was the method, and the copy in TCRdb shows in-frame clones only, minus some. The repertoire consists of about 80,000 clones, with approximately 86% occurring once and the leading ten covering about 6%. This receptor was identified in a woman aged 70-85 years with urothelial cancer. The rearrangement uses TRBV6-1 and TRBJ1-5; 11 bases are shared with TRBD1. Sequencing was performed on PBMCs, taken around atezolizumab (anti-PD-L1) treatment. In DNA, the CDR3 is TGTGCCAGCAGTCCCGGACAGGGGGCCAGTCAGCCCCAGCATTTT. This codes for CASSPGQGASQPQHF.